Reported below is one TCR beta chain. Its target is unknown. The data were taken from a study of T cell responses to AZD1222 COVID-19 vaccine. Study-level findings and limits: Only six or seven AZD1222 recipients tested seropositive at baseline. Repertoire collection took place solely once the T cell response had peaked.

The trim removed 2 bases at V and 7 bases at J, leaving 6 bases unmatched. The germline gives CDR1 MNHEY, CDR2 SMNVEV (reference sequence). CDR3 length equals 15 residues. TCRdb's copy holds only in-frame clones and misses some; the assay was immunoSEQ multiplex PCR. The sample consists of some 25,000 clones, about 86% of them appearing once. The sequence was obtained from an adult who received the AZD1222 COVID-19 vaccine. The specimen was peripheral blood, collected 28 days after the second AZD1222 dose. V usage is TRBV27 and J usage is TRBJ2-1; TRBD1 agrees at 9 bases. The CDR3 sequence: CASSLTGGGMNEQFF. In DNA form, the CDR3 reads TGTGCCAGCAGTTTAACAGGGGGCGGAATGAATGAGCAGTTCTTC.